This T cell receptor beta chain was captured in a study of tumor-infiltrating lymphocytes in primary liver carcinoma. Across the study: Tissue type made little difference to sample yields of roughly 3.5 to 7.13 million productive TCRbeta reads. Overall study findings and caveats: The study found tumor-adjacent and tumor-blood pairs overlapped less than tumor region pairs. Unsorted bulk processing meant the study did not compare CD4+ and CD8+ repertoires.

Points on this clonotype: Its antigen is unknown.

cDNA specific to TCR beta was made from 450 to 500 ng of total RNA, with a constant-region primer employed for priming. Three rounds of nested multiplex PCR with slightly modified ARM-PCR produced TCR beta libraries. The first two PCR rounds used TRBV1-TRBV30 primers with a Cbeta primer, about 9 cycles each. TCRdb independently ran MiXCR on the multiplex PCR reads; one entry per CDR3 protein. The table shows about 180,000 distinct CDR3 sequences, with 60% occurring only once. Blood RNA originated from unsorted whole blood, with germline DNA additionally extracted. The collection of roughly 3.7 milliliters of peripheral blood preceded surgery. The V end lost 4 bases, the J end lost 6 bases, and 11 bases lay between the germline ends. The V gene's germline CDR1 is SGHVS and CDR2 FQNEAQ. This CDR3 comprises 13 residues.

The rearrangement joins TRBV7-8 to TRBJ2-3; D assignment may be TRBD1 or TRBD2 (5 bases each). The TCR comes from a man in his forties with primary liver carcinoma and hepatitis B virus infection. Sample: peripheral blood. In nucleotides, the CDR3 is TGTGCCAGCAGCTCGGGACCAAGGGATACGCAGTATTTT. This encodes CASSSGPRDTQYF.